The 14 T cell receptor beta chains listed next were all sequenced from one sample in a study of CD8 T cells in ankylosing spondylitis. Their recognized antigens are unknown. Study results and limitations: A TCR beta motif made of under 10 highly homologous variants seemed typical of ankylosing spondylitis blood.

One entry per CDR3 protein results from TCRdb running MiXCR on the 5' RACE reads. The sample comprises some 200,000 distinct CDR3 sequences, 7.3% of which are singletons, and 12% to 15% rests with the top ten. The sample taken for sequencing was blood, either unsorted or a sorted T cell fraction (not recorded which). The receptors derive from a male donor with ankylosing spondylitis.

This clonotype was observed at least ten times. V is TRBV6-2 or TRBV6-3 and J is TRBJ2-1, with D perhaps TRBD2 (6 bases). V was trimmed by 0 bases and J by 6 bases, leaving 12 bases between them. The germline V gene has CDR1 MNHEY and CDR2 SVGEGT. The CDR3 loop spans 15 amino acids. The CDR3 DNA follows: TGTGCCAGCAGTTACTCGTTCGGGAGCAGCAATGAGCAGTTCTTC. Its translation: CASSYSFGSSNEQFF.

The sample holds many counts of this clonotype. This rearrangement joins TRBV12-5 to TRBJ2-3; 10 positions match TRBD1. Germline V lookup: CDR1 LGHNT, CDR2 FRNRAP. The CDR3 runs to 15 residues. Trimming removed 7 bases from V and 5 bases from J; junction bases left unmatched: 9. For the CDR3, the DNA is TGTGCTAGTGCCGACAGGGGGCAAGAAGGAGATACGCAGTATTTT. Translating it yields CASADRGQEGDTQYF.

This clonotype was picked up many times. The chain uses TRBV11-2 and TRBJ2-3; D is unclear. Germline V gene lookup returns CDR1 SGHAT and CDR2 FQNNGV. V was shortened by 3 bases and J by 5 bases, with 6 bases between the two germline ends. The CDR3 runs 12 residues. The CDR3 coding sequence is TGTGCCAGCAGCTTGAGGCAAGATACGCAGTATTTT. This translates into CASSLRQDTQYF.

There are many counts of this clonotype. The chain carries TRBV6-1 and TRBJ2-2; 8 nucleotides align to TRBD2. V shed 7 bases and J 4 bases; nucleotides not matched to a gene: 8. Looked up from germline, CDR1 is MNHNS and CDR2 is SASEGT. CDR3 length: 15 residues. CDR3: CASMAGTSGTGELFF. DNA of the CDR3: TGTGCCAGCATGGCCGGGACTAGTGGCACCGGGGAGCTGTTTTTT.

This clonotype showed up many times. The chain couples TRBV4-2 to TRBJ2-3; D is unclear. The CDR3 runs 14 residues. The V end was cut by 0 bases, the J end by 3 bases, with 7 bases between. From germline, CDR1 is LGHNA and CDR2 YNFKEQ. The CDR3 region is CASSQDPGTDTQYF. As DNA, the CDR3 is TGTGCCAGCAGCCAAGACCCAGGTACAGATACGCAGTATTTT.

This clonotype has at least ten counts. The chain combines TRBV6-5 with TRBJ1-2; maybe TRBD1 (5 bases). The CDR3 contains 15 residues. Trimming cost V 2 bases and J 2 bases, with 12 bases left between them. Germline CDR1 MNHEY, CDR2 SVGAGI. The CDR3 DNA reads as TGTGCCAGCAGTTACGGGGAGGGGTTGAACTATGGCTACACCTTC. As protein: CASSYGEGLNYGYTF.

The sample holds a few counts of this clonotype. The chain uses TRBV5-6 and TRBJ2-2; D gene unclear. The V gene lost 6 bases and the J gene lost 10 bases, with 25 bases spanning the gap. The CDR3 consists of 16 residues. CDR1 is SGHDT and CDR2 is YYEEEE in the germline V gene. The CDR3 reads CASIQLDHQDGEELFF. The CDR3 bases are TGTGCCAGCATCCAGCTTGATCATCAGGACGGTGAGGAGCTGTTTTTT.

This chain links TRBV6-6 with TRBJ2-1; 14 bases map to TRBD2. This CDR3 is built from 13 residues. Looked up from germline, CDR1 is MNHNY and CDR2 is SVGAGI (reference sequence). V dropped 8 bases and J dropped 9; count of bases not matched to a gene: 3. CDR3 region: CASGGLAGVEQFF. CDR3 in DNA: TGTGCCAGCGGGGGACTAGCGGGAGTTGAGCAGTTCTTC.

This clonotype was counted ten times or more. The CDR3 DNA is TGTGCCAGCAGCTTGGGACAGGCCGAAACAGATACGCAGTATTTT. Its protein product is CASSLGQAETDTQYF. The V call is TRBV11-3, the J call TRBJ2-3; 8 nucleotides align to TRBD1. V shed 3 bases, J shed 3 bases, and the junction held 5 bases outside the gene matches. The germline V gene has CDR1 SGHNT and CDR2 YENEEA. The CDR3 runs to 15 residues.

This clonotype occurred many times. DNA for the CDR3: TGTGCCAGCAGTTTTGACAGGGGACCCTCATGGACCCAGTACTTC. Amino acid sequence: CASSFDRGPSWTQYF. The chain recombines TRBV12-3 or TRBV12-4 with TRBJ2-5, with 8 nucleotides matching TRBD1. The CDR3 length is 15 residues. The V gene end was trimmed by 3 bases and the J gene end by 7 bases; junction bases not matched to a gene: 10.

This clonotype has only a few counts. The chain links TRBV6-4 to TRBJ2-1; 9 bases fit TRBD2. From germline, CDR1 is MRHNA and CDR2 SNTAGT. V lost 3 bases and J lost 10; bases outside the gene matches: 7. The CDR3 loop spans 14 amino acids. Here the CDR3 reads CASSEGGGGGEQFF. In DNA form, the CDR3 reads TGTGCCAGCAGTGAAGGCGGGGGGGGGGGGGAGCAGTTCTTC.

This clonotype was observed at least ten times. This chain links TRBV11-2 with TRBJ1-1, with no clear D. The CDR3 covers 14 residues. Germline V CDR1 and CDR2: SGHAT, FQNNGV. Trimming shortened V by 2 bases and J by 0 bases, and 7 bases separated the two germline ends. Here the CDR3 reads CASSLTVMNTEAFF. CDR3 nucleotide sequence: TGTGCCAGCAGCTTAACAGTAATGAACACTGAAGCTTTCTTT.

For this clonotype: A much larger clone lies a single base off, so this may be a read error. The chain employs TRBV28 and TRBJ2-1; D gene unclear. Germline V gives CDR1 MDHEN, CDR2 SYDVKM. The CDR3 has 15 amino acids. CDR3 sequence reads: CASSLDASSYNEKFF. The CDR3 region has the DNA TGTGCCAGCAGTTTAGACGCGAGCTCCTACAATGAGAAGTTCTTC. Full variable domain (missing parts from reference TRBV28 and TRBJ2-1): DVKVTQSSRYLVKRTGEKVFLECVQDMDHENMFWYRQDPGLGLRLIYFSYDVKMKEKGDIPEGYSVSREKKERFSLILESASTNQTSMYLCASSLDASSYNEKFFGPGTRLTVL.

This clonotype was found a few times. The rearrangement uses TRBV11-2 and TRBJ2-5; D unclear. CDR1 and CDR2 from the germline V gene are SGHAT and FQNNGV. V lost 1 base, J lost 2 bases, and 14 bases lay in between. This CDR3 contains 16 residues. CDR3 sequence (DNA): TGTGCCAGCAGCTTAGGTTGGCAGCCGGATCAAGAGACCCAGTACTTC. It translates to CASSLGWQPDQETQYF.